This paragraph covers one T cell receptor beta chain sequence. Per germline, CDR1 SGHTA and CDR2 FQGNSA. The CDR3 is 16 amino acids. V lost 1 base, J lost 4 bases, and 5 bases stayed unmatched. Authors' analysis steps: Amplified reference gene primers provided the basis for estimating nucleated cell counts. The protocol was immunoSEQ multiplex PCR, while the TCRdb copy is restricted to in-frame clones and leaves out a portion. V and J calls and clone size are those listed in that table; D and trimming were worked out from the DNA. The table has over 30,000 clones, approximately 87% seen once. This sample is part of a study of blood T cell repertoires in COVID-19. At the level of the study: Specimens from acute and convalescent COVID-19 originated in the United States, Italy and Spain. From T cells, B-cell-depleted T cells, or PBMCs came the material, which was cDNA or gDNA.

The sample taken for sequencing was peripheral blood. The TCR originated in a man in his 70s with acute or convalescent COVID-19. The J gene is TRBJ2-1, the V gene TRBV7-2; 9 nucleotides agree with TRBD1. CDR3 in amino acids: CASSLDWGQGYNEQFF. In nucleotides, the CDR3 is TGTGCCAGCAGCTTAGATTGGGGACAGGGTTACAATGAGCAGTTCTTC.